This T cell receptor (beta chain) came from a study of CD8+ T cells in alopecia areata. Trimming removed 4 bases at V and 4 bases at J, with 8 bases between. This CDR3 spans 14 amino acids. The germline CDR1 and CDR2 sequences are MGHDK and SYGVNS. Following RNA extraction, reverse transcription yielded cDNA that acted as the sequencing template. Assay used: immunoSEQ multiplex PCR; TCRdb lists only in-frame clones, some missing. The sample lists about 190,000 clones; approximately 59% were seen once. The chain links TRBV25-1 to TRBJ1-6; perhaps TRBD1 as D (5 bases). Sequenced here: CD4+ T cells sorted from blood, sampled at week 0. The clonotype originates from a human donor with alopecia areata. Here the CDR3 reads CASSVAGYNSPLHF. DNA of the CDR3: TGTGCCAGCAGTGTAGCAGGGTATAATTCACCCCTCCACTTT.